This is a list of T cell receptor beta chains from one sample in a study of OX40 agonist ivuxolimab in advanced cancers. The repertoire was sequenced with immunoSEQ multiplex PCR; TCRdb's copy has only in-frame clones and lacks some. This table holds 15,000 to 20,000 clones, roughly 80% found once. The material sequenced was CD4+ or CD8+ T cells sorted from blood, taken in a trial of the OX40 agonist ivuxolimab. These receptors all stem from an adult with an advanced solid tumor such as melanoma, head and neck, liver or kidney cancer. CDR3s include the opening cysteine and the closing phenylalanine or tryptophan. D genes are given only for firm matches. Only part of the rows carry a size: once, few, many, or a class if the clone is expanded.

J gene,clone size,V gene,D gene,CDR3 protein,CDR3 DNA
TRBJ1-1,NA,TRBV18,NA,CASSRGPGSIVHTEAFF,TGTGCCAGCTCTCGGGGACCAGGGTCCATCGTCCACACTGAAGCTTTCTTT
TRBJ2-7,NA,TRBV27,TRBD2,CASSRQGGFYEQYF,TGTGCCAGCAGTCGGCAGGGAGGGTTCTACGAGCAGTACTTC
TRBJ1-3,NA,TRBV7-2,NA,CASSPGGGNTIYF,TGTGCCAGCAGCCCCGGGGGGGGAAACACCATATATTTT
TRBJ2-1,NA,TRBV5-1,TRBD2,CASSPGAGGYDEQFF,TGCGCCAGCAGCCCGGGGGCGGGGGGATATGATGAGCAGTTCTTC
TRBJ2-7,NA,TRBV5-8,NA,CASSLFGAGIEQYF,TGTGCCAGCAGCTTGTTCGGGGCCGGAATCGAGCAGTACTTC
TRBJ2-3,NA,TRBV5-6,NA,CASSLVSPGTDTQYF,TGTGCCAGCAGCTTGGTCTCCCCGGGCACAGATACGCAGTATTTT
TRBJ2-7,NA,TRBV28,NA,CASSPQVFYEQYF,TGTGCCAGCAGTCCACAGGTGTTCTACGAGCAGTACTTC
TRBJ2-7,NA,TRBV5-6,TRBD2,CASSFRDPAGGPTYEQYF,TGTGCCAGCAGCTTTCGAGATCCAGCGGGAGGGCCTACCTACGAGCAGTACTTC
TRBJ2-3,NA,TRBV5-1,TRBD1,CASSRQGARVTDTQYF,TGCGCCAGCAGTAGACAGGGGGCGCGAGTAACAGATACGCAGTATTTT
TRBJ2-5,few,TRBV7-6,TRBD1,CASSTGTGGETQYF,TGTGCCAGCAGCACTGGGACAGGGGGTGAGACCCAGTACTTC
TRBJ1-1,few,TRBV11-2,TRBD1,CASSLDLPRGGEAFF,TGTGCCAGCAGCTTAGATCTCCCCAGGGGGGGTGAAGCTTTCTTT
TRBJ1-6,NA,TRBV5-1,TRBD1,CASSQQQGNSPLHF,TGCGCCAGCAGCCAACAACAGGGGAATTCACCCCTCCACTTT
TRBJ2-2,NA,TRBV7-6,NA,CASSPQNTGELFF,TGTGCCAGCAGTCCTCAGAACACCGGGGAGCTGTTTTTT
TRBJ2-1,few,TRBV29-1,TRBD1,CSIGLGTGDNEQFF,TGCAGCATTGGATTGGGGACAGGAGACAATGAGCAGTTCTTC
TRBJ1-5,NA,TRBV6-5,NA,CASRFSSVGSGPQHF,TGTGCCAGCAGATTTAGCTCGGTCGGATCCGGGCCCCAGCATTTT
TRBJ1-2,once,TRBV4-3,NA,CASSQARSGGQGYTF,TGCGCCAGCAGCCAAGCACGTAGCGGGGGTCAGGGCTACACCTTC
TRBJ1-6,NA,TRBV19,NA,CASRPAGVLDSPLHF,TGTGCCAGTAGGCCAGCAGGGGTACTGGATTCACCCCTCCACTTT
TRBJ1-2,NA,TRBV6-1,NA,CASNKLGPYGYTF,TGTGCCAGCAATAAGTTAGGACCCTATGGCTACACCTTC
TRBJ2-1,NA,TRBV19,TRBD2,CASSTPGLYYNEQFF,TGTGCCAGTAGTACACCGGGACTATACTACAATGAGCAGTTCTTC
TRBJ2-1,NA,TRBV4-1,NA,CASSQENYNEQFF,TGCGCCAGCAGCCAGGAAAACTACAATGAGCAGTTCTTC
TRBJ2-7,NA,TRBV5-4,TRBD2,CASSGGLAGTNYEQYF,TGTGCCAGCAGCGGCGGACTAGCGGGAACAAACTACGAGCAGTACTTC
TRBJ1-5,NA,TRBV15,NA,CATSPGALQPQHF,TGTGCCACCTCGCCAGGGGCCCTTCAGCCCCAGCATTTT
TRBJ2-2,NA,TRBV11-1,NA,CASSLSPRAGELFF,TGTGCCAGCAGTTTAAGCCCCAGGGCCGGGGAGCTGTTTTTT
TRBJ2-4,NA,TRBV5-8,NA,CASGTGLAKNIQYF,TGTGCCAGCGGTACGGGACTAGCCAAAAACATTCAGTACTTC
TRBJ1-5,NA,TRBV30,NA,CAWGGDSNQPQHF,TGTGCCTGGGGGGGGGATAGCAATCAGCCCCAGCATTTT
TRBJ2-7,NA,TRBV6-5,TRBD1,CASSNRDRGHEQYF,TGTGCCAGCAGTAACCGGGACAGGGGCCACGAGCAGTACTTC
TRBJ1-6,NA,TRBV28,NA,CASSLGWQGRSSSPLHF,TGTGCCAGCAGTTTAGGGTGGCAGGGTCGGTCAAGTTCACCCCTCCACTTT
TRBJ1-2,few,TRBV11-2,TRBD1,CASSLGQMNYGYTF,TGTGCCAGCAGCTTGGGACAGATGAACTATGGCTACACCTTC